These T cell receptor beta chains were read from a single sample in a study of cytomegalovirus exposure and HLA in healthy donors. Profiled with immunoSEQ multiplex PCR; TCRdb holds only in-frame clones, not every one. Of 95,000 to 110,000 clones detected, about 84% appear once; the ten largest clones hold 2% to 2.5%. The sequenced sample was PBMCs. The receptors originated from a man younger than 40 in good health and CMV-seronegative. The CDR3 runs from the conserved cysteine through the conserved F or W.

j_call v_call cdr3_aa
TRBJ1-2 TRBV5-4 CASSTTGASNYGYTF
TRBJ2-5 TRBV7-6 CASSATGEGETQYF
TRBJ1-2 TRBV2 CASTRESLPGYGYTF
TRBJ2-3 TRBV29-1 CSALLAGVRTDTQYF
TRBJ2-7 TRBV30 CAWDRGSYEQYF
TRBJ1-2 TRBV4-1 CASSSGTGAGAYGYTF
TRBJ2-1 TRBV13 CASSLRGIPSYNEQFF
TRBJ1-1 TRBV2 CASSEGGLNTEAFF
TRBJ1-1 TRBV5-4 CASSPPGLNTEAFF
TRBJ2-5 TRBV10-3 CAISERLAFQETQYF
TRBJ1-2 TRBV4-1 CASSQGAARGHYGYTF
TRBJ2-7 TRBV7-6 CASSLGEEEQYF
TRBJ2-7 TRBV4-1 CASSHIPGQGVTYEQYF
TRBJ2-5 TRBV6-5 CASSRRGGSQETQYF
TRBJ2-2 TRBV20-1 CSASSPRELFF
TRBJ2-7 TRBV4-1 CASSQEYRGYEQYF
TRBJ2-7 TRBV14 CASSSPPGQTYEQYF
TRBJ2-3 TRBV9 CASSPGNRVRDTQYF
. TRBV29-1 CSATSHYEQYF
TRBJ1-3 TRBV6-5 CASSTGGISGNTIYF
TRBJ1-3 TRBV5-1 CASSSSGESTIYF
TRBJ2-1 TRBV6-1 CASSEPNPGLMSSYNEQFF
TRBJ2-4 TRBV4-2 CASSQDRGQPVAKNIQYF
TRBJ2-5 TRBV29-1 CSAGQGTETQYF
TRBJ2-1 TRBV30 CAWSVRGRYNEQFF
TRBJ2-7 TRBV7-9 CASSPPHASERESSYEQYF
TRBJ2-2 TRBV7-9 CAAPSAKAGELFF
TRBJ1-1 TRBV5-6 CASSPQGNTEAFF
TRBJ2-7 TRBV11-2 CASSLVSSGSGEQYF
TRBJ1-3 TRBV10-2 CASTPGLSGNTIYF
TRBJ2-3 TRBV7-2 CASSTYLETDTQYF
TRBJ2-5 TRBV2 CASSESPGLEETQYF
TRBJ1-5 TRBV4-1 CASSPAGGGNQPQHF
TRBJ1-1 TRBV29-1 CSVPEGAGWAFF
TRBJ2-7 TRBV7-8 CASSLGGTSDEQYF
TRBJ2-7 TRBV5-4 CASSLRGGEQYF
TRBJ2-5 TRBV7-3 CASSLAGAVEAQYF
TRBJ1-1 TRBV6-5 CASSAGQGSTEAFF
TRBJ2-2 TRBV7-7 CASSAYRTGELFF
TRBJ2-7 TRBV29-1 CSVAGQTSSYEQYF
TRBJ2-6 TRBV28 CASSGSTTGRANVLTF
TRBJ2-7 TRBV27 CASSLSAGGEQYF
TRBJ2-1 TRBV5-4 CASSQSMGLLGQFF
TRBJ2-5 TRBV6-5 CASVPSGGAGETQYF